This T cell receptor (beta chain) was recovered during a study of T cells in Graves' hyperthyroidism and ophthalmopathy. In this sample, this clonotype turned up many times. The CDR3 extends over 16 amino acids. Germline trimming cut 3 bases from V and 2 bases from J; bases unmatched to any gene: 6. The germline CDR1 and CDR2 sequences are SQVTM and ANQGSEA. Template material for amplifying TCR beta CDR3 regions consisted of RNA transcripts. Using the HTBI primer set, a first-round RT-PCR was run on the TCR CDR3. Via MiXCR, TCRdb re-called the multiplex PCR reads, giving one row per CDR3 protein. The sample lists roughly 740,000 distinct CDR3 sequences; 16% were seen once.

The genes are TRBV29-1 and TRBJ2-3, with TRBD2 matching 12 bases. Sequenced material: blood. This receptor was identified in a man aged 18 to 30 with Graves' hyperthyroidism. As DNA, the CDR3 is TGCAGCGTTGACCCGGGACTAGCGGGCCTCACAGATACGCAGTATTTT. As protein: CSVDPGLAGLTDTQYF.